One and the same sample provided the 4 T cell receptor beta chains below, sequenced in a study of spatial heterogeneity in lung cancer. The time point here: blood at routine non-recurrence follow-up after resection. TCRdb processed the 5' RACE reads anew with MiXCR; each CDR3 protein has one entry. Of more than 40,000 distinct CDR3 sequences in the sample, around 21% were seen once. Sequenced here: PBMCs, sampled at follow-up. The origin of the receptors is a female donor with early-stage non-small cell lung cancer.

This chain links TRBV11-2 with TRBJ2-5, with TRBD2 matching over 12 bases. V was clipped by 6 bases and J by 2 bases; unmatched bases: 4. The V gene's germline CDR1 is SGHAT and CDR2 FQNNGV. The CDR3 has 15 amino acids. The CDR3 reads CASRTSGGLQETQYF. DNA for the CDR3: TGTGCCAGCAGGACTAGCGGGGGCCTTCAAGAGACCCAGTACTTC.

Remarks on this clonotype: This could be a read error, since a much larger clone is one nucleotide away. V and J are TRBV7-2 and TRBJ2-7; D may correspond to TRBD1 or TRBD2 (5 bases each). This CDR3 comprises 13 residues. Germline assignment: CDR1 SGHTA and CDR2 FQGNSA. CDR3 amino acids: CASSLVRGYELYF. DNA for the CDR3: TGTGCCAGCAGCTTAGTACGGGGCTACGAGCTGTACTTC.

The chain recombines TRBV3-1 with TRBJ1-6; a possible D gene is TRBD1 (6 bases). Germline CDR1 and CDR2: LGHDT and YNNKEL (reference sequence). The V gene lost 4 bases and the J gene lost 8 bases, with 12 bases spanning the gap. The CDR3 is 14 amino acids. The CDR3 DNA reads TGTGCCAGCAGCCCGAGGGGGGGCTATTCACCCCTCCACTTT. Translation gives CASSPRGGYSPLHF.

The chain recombines TRBV11-2 with TRBJ2-3; 8 nucleotides agree with TRBD2. The germline V gene has CDR1 SGHAT and CDR2 FQNNGV. The CDR3 has 17 residues. V lost 6 bases and J lost 2; bases outside the gene matches: 13. CDR3 region: CASRRGAMSRDTDTQYF. DNA for the CDR3: TGTGCCAGCAGGCGGGGGGCAATGTCGCGTGACACAGATACGCAGTATTTT.